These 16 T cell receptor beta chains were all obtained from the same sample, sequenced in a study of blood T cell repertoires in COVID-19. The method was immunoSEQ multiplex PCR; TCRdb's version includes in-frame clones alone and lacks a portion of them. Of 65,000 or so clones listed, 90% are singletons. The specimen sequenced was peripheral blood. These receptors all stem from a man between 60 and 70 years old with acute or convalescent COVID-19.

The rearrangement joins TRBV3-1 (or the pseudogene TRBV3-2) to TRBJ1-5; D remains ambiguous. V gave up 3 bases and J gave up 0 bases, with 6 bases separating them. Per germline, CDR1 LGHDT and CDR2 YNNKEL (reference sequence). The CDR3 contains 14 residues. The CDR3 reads CASSQAYSNQPQHF. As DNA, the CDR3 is TGTGCCAGCAGCCAGGCATATAGCAATCAGCCCCAGCATTTT.

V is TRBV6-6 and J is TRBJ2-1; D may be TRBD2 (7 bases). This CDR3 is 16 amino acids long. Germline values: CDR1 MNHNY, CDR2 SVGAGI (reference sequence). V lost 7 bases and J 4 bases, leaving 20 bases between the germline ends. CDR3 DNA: TGTGCCAGCATTAATGGGAGGGGGGGCCAATACAATGAGCAGTTCTTC. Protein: CASINGRGGQYNEQFF.

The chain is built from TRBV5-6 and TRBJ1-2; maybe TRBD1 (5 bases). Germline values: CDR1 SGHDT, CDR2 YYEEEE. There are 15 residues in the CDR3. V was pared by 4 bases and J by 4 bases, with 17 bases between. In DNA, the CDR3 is TGTGCCAGCAGCCTGGGCGGGGGTCCGTCCTATGGCTACACCTTC. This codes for CASSLGGGPSYGYTF.

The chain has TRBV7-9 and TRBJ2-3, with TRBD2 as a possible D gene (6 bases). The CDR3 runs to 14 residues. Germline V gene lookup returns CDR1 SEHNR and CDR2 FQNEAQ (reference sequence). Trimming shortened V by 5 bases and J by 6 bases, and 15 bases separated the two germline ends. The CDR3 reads CASSPRGSCDTQYF. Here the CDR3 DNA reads TGTGCCAGCAGCCCCCGGGGGTCCTGTGATACGCAGTATTTT.

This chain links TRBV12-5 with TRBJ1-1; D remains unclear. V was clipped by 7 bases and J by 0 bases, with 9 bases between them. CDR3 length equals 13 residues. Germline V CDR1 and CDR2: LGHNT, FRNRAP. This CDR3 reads CASATSLNTEAFF. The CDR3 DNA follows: TGTGCTAGTGCCACATCGTTGAACACTGAAGCTTTCTTT.

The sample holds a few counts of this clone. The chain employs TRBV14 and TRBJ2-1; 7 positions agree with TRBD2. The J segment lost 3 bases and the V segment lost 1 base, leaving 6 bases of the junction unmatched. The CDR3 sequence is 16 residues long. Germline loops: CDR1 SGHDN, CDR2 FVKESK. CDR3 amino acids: CASSQGSGAFYNEQFF. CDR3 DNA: TGTGCCAGCAGCCAAGGAAGCGGGGCCTTCTACAATGAGCAGTTCTTC.

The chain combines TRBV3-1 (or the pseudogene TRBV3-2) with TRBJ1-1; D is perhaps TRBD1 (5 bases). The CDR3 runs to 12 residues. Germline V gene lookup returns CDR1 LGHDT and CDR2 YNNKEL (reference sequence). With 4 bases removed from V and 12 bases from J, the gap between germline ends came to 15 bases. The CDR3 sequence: CASSPGQLGTFF. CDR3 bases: TGTGCCAGCAGCCCCGGACAACTGGGAACTTTCTTT.

The CDR3 bases are TGTGCCAGCAGGCGGACAGGGAAGGATGGAGCTTTCTTT. Protein sequence: CASRRTGKDGAFF. The rearrangement joins TRBV2 to TRBJ1-1; 8 bases match TRBD1. With 6 bases clipped from V and 10 bases from J, the junction kept 10 bases outside the gene matches. Germline lookup yields CDR1 SNHLY and CDR2 FYNNEI. The CDR3 consists of 13 residues.

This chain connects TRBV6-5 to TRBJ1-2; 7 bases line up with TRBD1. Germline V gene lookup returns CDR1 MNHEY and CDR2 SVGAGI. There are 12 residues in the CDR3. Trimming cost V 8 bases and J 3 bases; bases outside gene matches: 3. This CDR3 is CASQGEDYGYTF. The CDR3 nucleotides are TGTGCCAGCCAGGGGGAGGACTATGGCTACACCTTC.

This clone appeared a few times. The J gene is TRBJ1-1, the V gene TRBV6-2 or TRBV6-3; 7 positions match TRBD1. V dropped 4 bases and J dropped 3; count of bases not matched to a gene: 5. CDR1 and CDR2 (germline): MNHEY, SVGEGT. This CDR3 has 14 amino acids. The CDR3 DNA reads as TGTGCCAGCAGTTTTCTTACAGGGGACACTGAAGCTTTCTTT. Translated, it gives CASSFLTGDTEAFF.

Written as DNA, the CDR3 is TGCGCCAGCAGTGTGGGACAGGGAAGACAGCCCCAGCATTTT. Encoded protein: CASSVGQGRQPQHF. V usage is TRBV10-2 and J usage is TRBJ1-5, with 9 bases matching TRBD1. The CDR3 runs 14 residues. The trim removed 4 bases at V and 7 bases at J, leaving 5 bases unmatched. Germline lookup yields CDR1 WSHSY and CDR2 SAAADI.

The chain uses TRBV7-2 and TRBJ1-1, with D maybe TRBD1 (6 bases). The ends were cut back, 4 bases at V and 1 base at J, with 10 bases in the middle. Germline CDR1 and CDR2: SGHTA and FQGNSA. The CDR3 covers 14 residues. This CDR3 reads CASSYGTTNTEAFF. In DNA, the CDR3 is TGTGCCAGCAGCTACGGGACAACGAACACTGAAGCTTTCTTT.

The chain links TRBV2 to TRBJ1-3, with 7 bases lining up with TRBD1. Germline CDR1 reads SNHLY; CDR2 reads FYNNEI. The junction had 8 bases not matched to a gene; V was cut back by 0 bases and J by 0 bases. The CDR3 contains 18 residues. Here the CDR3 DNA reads TGTGCCAGCAGTGAAGCTCCTATAAACAGGGGCTCTGGAAACACCATATATTTT. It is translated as CASSEAPINRGSGNTIYF.

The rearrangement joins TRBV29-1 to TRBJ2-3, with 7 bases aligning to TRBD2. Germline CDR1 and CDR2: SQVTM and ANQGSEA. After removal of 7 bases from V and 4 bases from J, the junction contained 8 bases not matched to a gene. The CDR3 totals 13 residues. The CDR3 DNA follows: TGCAGCGCCCGGAAGGGAGGGGCAGATACGCAGTATTTT. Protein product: CSARKGGADTQYF.

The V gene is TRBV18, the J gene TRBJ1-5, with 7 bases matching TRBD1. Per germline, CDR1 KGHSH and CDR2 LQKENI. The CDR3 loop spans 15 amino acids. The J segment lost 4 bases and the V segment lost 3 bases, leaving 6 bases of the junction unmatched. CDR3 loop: CASSPRQGKNQPQHF. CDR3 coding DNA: TGTGCCAGCTCACCCCGACAGGGAAAGAATCAGCCCCAGCATTTT.

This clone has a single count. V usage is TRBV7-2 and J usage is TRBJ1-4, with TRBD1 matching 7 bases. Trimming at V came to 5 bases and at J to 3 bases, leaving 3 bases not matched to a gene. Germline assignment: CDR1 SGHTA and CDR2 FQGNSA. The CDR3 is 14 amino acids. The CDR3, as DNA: TGTGCCAGCAGCCCAGGGGGGTCTAATGAAAAACTGTTTTTT. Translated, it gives CASSPGGSNEKLFF.